The 18 T cell receptor beta chains listed next were all sequenced from one sample in a study of cytomegalovirus exposure and HLA in healthy donors. The PCR had 60 Vbeta and 13 Jbeta primers. The table came from immunoSEQ multiplex PCR; TCRdb's copy has only in-frame clones and leaves some out. Its clone listing holds about 150,000 clones. The sequenced sample consisted of PBMCs. The receptors derive from a man younger than 45 in good health and CMV-seronegative.

The chain uses TRBV16 and TRBJ1-5; the D gene is possibly TRBD1 (6 bases). The CDR3 totals 15 residues. Trimming cost V 2 bases and J 4 bases, with 12 bases left between them. CDR1 is KGHSY, CDR2 FQNENV, per germline. CDR3 in DNA: TGTGCCAGCAGCCAAACAGGGACGGGGAATCAGCCCCAGCATTTT. This sequence encodes CASSQTGTGNQPQHF. Full variable domain (missing parts from reference TRBV16 and TRBJ1-5): GEEVAQTPKHLVRGEGQKAKLYCAPIKGHSYVFWYQQVLKNEFKFLISFQNENVFDETGMPKERFSAKCLPNSPCSLEIQATKLEDSAVYFCASSQTGTGNQPQHFGDGTRLSIL.

J is TRBJ1-4 and V is TRBV18; maybe TRBD1 (5 bases). This CDR3 has 12 residues. Germline V lookup: CDR1 KGHSH, CDR2 LQKENI. V lost 2 bases and J 7 bases, leaving 5 bases between the germline ends. The CDR3 sequence is CASSPRGEKLFF. The CDR3 region has the DNA TGTGCCAGCTCACCAAGGGGTGAAAAACTGTTTTTT. The complete variable domain, with remaining parts taken from reference TRBV18 and TRBJ1-4, reads NAGVMQNPRHLVRRRGQEARLRCSPMKGHSHVYWYRQLPEEGLKFMVYLQKENIIDESGMPKERFSAEFPKEGPSILRIQQVVRGDSAAYFCASSPRGEKLFFGSGTQLSVL.

The chain carries TRBV15 and TRBJ2-7; TRBD1 matches at 8 bases. Trimming took 1 base from V and 0 from J; bases not matched to a gene: 2. CDR3 length equals 15 residues. CDR1 LNHNV and CDR2 YYDKDF come from the germline V gene (reference sequence). CDR3 coding DNA: TGTGCCACCAGCAGAGCGACAGGGGCCTCCTACGAGCAGTACTTC. Amino acids: CATSRATGASYEQYF.

V usage is TRBV6-5 and J usage is TRBJ2-1, with 9 bases fitting TRBD1. CDR1 and CDR2 from the germline V gene are MNHEY and SVGAGI. The CDR3 spans 15 residues. V shed 2 bases and J 13 bases; nucleotides not matched to a gene: 12. For the CDR3, the DNA is TGTGCCAGCAGTTACGGGACAGGGAGCTCCTATCCCCAGTTCTTC. Translated: CASSYGTGSSYPQFF.

This sequence joins TRBV7-6 and TRBJ2-5; 9 bases agree with TRBD1. The CDR3 contains 15 residues. The germline V gene encodes CDR1 SGHVS and CDR2 FNYEAQ. V was clipped by 6 bases and J by 5 bases; unmatched bases: 10. CDR3 nucleotide sequence: TGTGCCAGCAGGGCCCTTACAGGGGGCGCGGAGACCCAGTACTTC. The encoded protein is CASRALTGGAETQYF.

The CDR3 is CASSRVLGQASSGANVLTF. The DNA of the CDR3 is TGTGCCAGCAGCCGAGTGCTGGGACAGGCGAGCTCTGGGGCCAACGTCCTGACTTTC. The V call is TRBV7-9, the J call TRBJ2-6, with 8 bases identical to TRBD1. In germline, CDR1 is SEHNR, CDR2 FQNEAQ (reference sequence). The CDR3 extends over 19 amino acids. J gave up 0 bases and V 5 bases, and 12 bases lay outside the gene matches.

CDR3 sequence reads: CASSLGSSGSGDTQYF. The CDR3 nucleotides read TGTGCCAGCAGCTTAGGATCTAGCGGGAGCGGAGATACGCAGTATTTT. V gene TRBV11-2 combines with J gene TRBJ2-3, with 10 nucleotides matching TRBD2. The trim removed 1 base at V and 5 bases at J, leaving 6 bases unmatched. CDR1 SGHAT and CDR2 FQNNGV come from the germline V gene. The CDR3 is 16 residues long.

This chain connects TRBV29-1 to TRBJ2-2; unclear D gene. This CDR3 has 11 residues. V shed 7 bases and J shed 0 bases, with 3 bases lying between them. Germline-derived CDR1 and CDR2 are SQVTM and ANQGSEA. The DNA for the CDR3 is TGCAGCGCCTCGAACACCGGGGAGCTGTTTTTT. Translation: CSASNTGELFF.

The chain is built from TRBV19 and TRBJ1-2, with 7 nucleotides matching TRBD1. This CDR3 spans 14 amino acids. Looked up from germline, CDR1 is LNHDA and CDR2 is SQIVND (reference sequence). V was pared by 2 bases and J by 13 bases, with 13 bases of the junction left unmatched. The DNA for the CDR3 is TGTGCCAGTAGTATACTCCTAGGCAGGGGGAGAAGCACCTTC. Its translation is CASSILLGRGRSTF.

J is TRBJ2-7 and V is TRBV6-6, with D possibly matching TRBD1 (5 bases). Germline loops: CDR1 MNHNY, CDR2 SVGAGI (reference sequence). Trimming removed 6 bases from V and 4 bases from J, with 19 bases in between. The CDR3 consists of 15 residues. The CDR3 DNA is TGTGCCAGCAGCCACCCTCCAGGGTTCAGGTACGAGCAGTACTTC. Its protein product is CASSHPPGFRYEQYF.

The V call is TRBV27, the J call TRBJ2-7; D perhaps matches TRBD1 (5 bases). The CDR3 has 13 amino acids. Germline values: CDR1 MNHEY, CDR2 SMNVEV (reference sequence). The V gene lost 3 bases and the J gene lost 2 bases, with 8 bases spanning the gap. Here the CDR3 reads CASSFRVTYEQYF. CDR3 in DNA: TGTGCCAGCAGTTTCAGGGTAACCTACGAGCAGTACTTC.

This rearrangement joins TRBV28 to TRBJ2-2, with 7 bases that match TRBD2. Germline V gene sequence: CDR1 MDHEN, CDR2 SYDVKM. The CDR3 totals 14 residues. The V segment lost 8 bases and the J segment 5 bases; nucleotides outside the gene matches: 8. The DNA for the CDR3 is TGTGCCAGCGAGGGAGGGGCGATGACCGGGGAGCTGTTTTTT. Its translation: CASEGGAMTGELFF.

This sequence joins TRBV15 and TRBJ2-7, with TRBD1 matching over 8 bases. The CDR3 has 17 residues. Trimming cost V 0 bases and J 5 bases; bases outside gene matches: 12. Germline V CDR1 and CDR2: LNHNV, YYDKDF (reference sequence). CDR3 protein: CATSRESQLQGVNEQYF. CDR3 DNA sequence: TGTGCCACCAGCAGAGAGAGCCAATTACAGGGGGTCAACGAGCAGTACTTC. Variable domain in full (rest from reference TRBV15 and TRBJ2-7): DAMVIQNPRYQVTQFGKPVTLSCSQTLNHNVMYWYQQKSSQAPKLLFHYYDKDFNNEADTPDNFQSRRPNTSFCFLDIRSPGLGDTAMYLCATSRESQLQGVNEQYFGPGTRLTVT.

V usage is TRBV9 and J usage is TRBJ2-1; D is perhaps TRBD2 (5 bases). The CDR3 contains 16 residues. The ends were cut back, 0 bases at V and 3 bases at J, with 13 bases in the middle. Germline V gene lookup returns CDR1 SGDLS and CDR2 YYNGEE. This CDR3 is CASSVGQEVHYNEQFF. For the CDR3, the DNA is TGTGCCAGCAGCGTAGGGCAGGAGGTCCACTACAATGAGCAGTTCTTC.

Regarding this clone: Compared with germline, one end of the junction differs, possibly owing to a read error. V usage is TRBV11-2 and J usage is TRBJ1-4, with 7 bases matching TRBD1. Germline V lookup: CDR1 SGHAT, CDR2 FQNNGV. This CDR3 contains 15 residues. The CDR3 loop is CAGSSLGRGNEKLFF. The CDR3 coding sequence is TGTGCCGGCAGCTCCCTGGGCAGGGGGAATGAAAAACTGTTTTTT.

The chain has TRBV7-8 and TRBJ2-2; 8 bases are shared with TRBD2. Losses at the gene ends were 1 base for V and 3 bases for J; bases not matched to a gene: 1. The V gene's germline CDR1 is SGHVS and CDR2 FQNEAQ. CDR3 size: 15 residues. CDR3 coding DNA: TGTGCCAGCAGCTTAGGGCGGGGGGACACCGGGGAGCTGTTTTTT. Amino acid sequence: CASSLGRGDTGELFF.

The chain is built from TRBV6-5 and TRBJ2-5, with TRBD1 identical over 8 bases. V lost 2 bases to trimming and J lost 3 bases; unmatched junction nucleotides: 5. This CDR3 has 15 residues. CDR1 is MNHEY and CDR2 is SVGAGI in the germline V gene. Written as DNA, the CDR3 is TGTGCCAGCAGTTACCGGGACAGGCCCAAAGAGACCCAGTACTTC. The encoded protein is CASSYRDRPKETQYF.

This rearrangement joins TRBV27 to TRBJ2-1, with D unresolved. Trimming cost V 4 bases and J 4 bases, with 8 bases left between them. There are 13 residues in the CDR3. CDR1 is MNHEY and CDR2 is SMNVEV in the germline V gene (reference sequence). In DNA, the CDR3 is TGTGCCAGCAGTTCCCTACTATACAATGAGCAGTTCTTC. It yields the protein CASSSLLYNEQFF.